Listed below are T cell receptor beta chains from one sample, sequenced in a study of control samples from healthy donors and cancer patients. Produced via immunoSEQ multiplex PCR; TCRdb's table is partial and in-frame only. The repertoire holds over 150,000 clones, with around 94% as singletons. The sequenced sample consisted of blood. These TCRs come from a woman aged 18-29 years in good health. CDR3s include the opening cysteine and the closing phenylalanine or tryptophan. A D gene is named only where the DNA matches it firmly. Only part of the rows carry a size: once, few, many, or a class if the clone is expanded.

clone size	V gene	J gene	D gene	CDR3 DNA	CDR3 protein
once	TRBV2	TRBJ1-1	-	TGTGCCAGCACATACAGGTCGAACACTGAAGCTTTCTTT	CASTYRSNTEAFF
-	TRBV6-5	TRBJ1-3	TRBD1	TGTGCCAGCAGCTCGGGACAGAGAAACACCATATATTTT	CASSSGQRNTIYF
-	TRBV28	TRBJ1-3	-	TGTGCCAGCAGTTTTGGGGTTAAAGGAGGAAACACCATATATTTT	CASSFGVKGGNTIYF
-	TRBV18	TRBJ1-2	-	TGTGCCAGCTCACCACGGACGGAAGCTAACTATGGCTACACCTTC	CASSPRTEANYGYTF
-	TRBV2	TRBJ1-5	-	TGTGCCAGCCGGGAACATATTAGCAATCAGCCCCAGCATTTT	CASREHISNQPQHF
-	TRBV29-1	TRBJ2-2	-	TGCAGCGTTGAAAGACAGCCCACCGGGGAGCTGTTTTTT	CSVERQPTGELFF
-	TRBV6-5	TRBJ1-2	TRBD1	TGTGCCAGCAGGCGGACAGGGTCGGACTATGGCTACACCTTC	CASRRTGSDYGYTF
-	TRBV4-2	TRBJ1-2	TRBD1	TGTGCCAGCAGCCTGGGAACAGGACAGGGTAGCCTCTATGGCTACACCTTC	CASSLGTGQGSLYGYTF
few	TRBV5-1	TRBJ1-6	-	TGCGCCAGCAGACAGAACTCACCCCTCCACTTT	CASRQNSPLHF
-	TRBV25-1	TRBJ2-5	-	TGTGCCAGCAGTGAATCGCGGCATTTAGAGTCCCAGTACTTC	CASSESRHLESQYF
-	TRBV28	TRBJ2-5	-	TGTGCCAGCAGTTTCCGTGCAAAAATAGGAGAGACCCAGTACTTC	CASSFRAKIGETQYF
-	TRBV5-5	TRBJ2-2	-	TGTGCCAGCGGAAACATTGACAGGTCGGTCACCGGGGAGCTGTTTTTT	CASGNIDRSVTGELFF
once	TRBV6-1	TRBJ2-7	-	TGTGCCAGCAGTGAATACCGGGGATCCTCCTACGAGCAGTACTTC	CASSEYRGSSYEQYF
-	TRBV6-5	TRBJ1-2	-	TGTGCCAGCAAAGGGGGTAAGGCGGATAACTATGGCTACACCTTC	CASKGGKADNYGYTF
once	TRBV9	TRBJ1-3	-	TGTGCCAGCAGCGCAAGAACTGGAAACACCATATATTTT	CASSARTGNTIYF
-	TRBV6-2/TRBV6-3	TRBJ2-5	TRBD2	TGTGCCAGCAGTCCCAGCGGGGGCAGGCGAGAGACCCAGTACTTC	CASSPSGGRRETQYF